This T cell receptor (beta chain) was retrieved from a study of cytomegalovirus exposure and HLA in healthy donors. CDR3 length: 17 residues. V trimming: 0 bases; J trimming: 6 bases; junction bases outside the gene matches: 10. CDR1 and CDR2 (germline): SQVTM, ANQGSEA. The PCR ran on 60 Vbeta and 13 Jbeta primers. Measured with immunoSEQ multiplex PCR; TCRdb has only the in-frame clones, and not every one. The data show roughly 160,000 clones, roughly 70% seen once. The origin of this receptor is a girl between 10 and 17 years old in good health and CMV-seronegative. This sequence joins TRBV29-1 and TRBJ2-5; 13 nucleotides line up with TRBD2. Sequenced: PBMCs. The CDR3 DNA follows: TGCAGCGTTGAAGATTCGGGACTAGCGGGGTCGCGGAAGACCCAGTACTTC. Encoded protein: CSVEDSGLAGSRKTQYF.